The next 17 T cell receptor beta chains were all read from a single sample in a study of blood T cell repertoires in COVID-19. Sequencing was performed with immunoSEQ multiplex PCR; in TCRdb, only in-frame clones are kept and a portion is missing. The sample yields around 180,000 clones, roughly 80% seen once. What was sequenced was peripheral blood. Receptors originate from a man between 60 and 75 years old with active or convalescent COVID-19.

The V and J genes are TRBV4-3 and TRBJ2-3, with 9 bases fitting TRBD2. Per the germline V gene, CDR1 is LGHNA and CDR2 is YSLEER. Trimming took 1 base from V and 4 from J; bases not matched to a gene: 3. The length of the CDR3 is 15 residues. The CDR3 DNA sequence: TGCGCCAGCAGCCAAGGTTTAGCGGGAGCAGATACGCAGTATTTT. It specifies CASSQGLAGADTQYF.

This clone came up a few times. The chain links TRBV7-3 to TRBJ2-6; D uncertain. V lost 5 bases to trimming and J lost 4 bases, with 9 bases between them. The CDR3 is 14 amino acids. Per the germline V gene, CDR1 is SGHTA and CDR2 is FQGTGA. The DNA for the CDR3 is TGTGCCAGCAGCCGAGAACCCGGGGCCAACGTCCTGACTTTC. Translated, it gives CASSREPGANVLTF.

J is TRBJ2-5 and V is TRBV11-2; D is possibly TRBD2 (6 bases). CDR3 length: 14 residues. Trimming shortened V by 4 bases and J by 5 bases, and 14 bases separated the two germline ends. Germline V gene sequence: CDR1 SGHAT, CDR2 FQNNGV. Here the CDR3 reads CASSSTSYLETQYF. The CDR3 DNA reads as TGTGCCAGCAGCTCGACTAGTTACTTGGAGACCCAGTACTTC.

This CDR3 is CSVEVRLRVTGGHHNSPLHF. The CDR3 region has the DNA TGCAGCGTTGAAGTGCGGTTGCGAGTCACAGGGGGCCACCATAATTCACCCCTCCACTTT. This chain links TRBV29-1 with TRBJ1-6; TRBD1 aligns across 9 bases. Per germline, CDR1 SQVTM and CDR2 ANQGSEA. The CDR3 is 20 amino acids. J lost 5 bases, V lost 1 base, and 18 bases had no gene match. Combining the CDR3 with reference TRBV29-1 and TRBJ1-6 gives the whole variable domain SAVISQKPSRDICQRGTSLTIQCQVDSQVTMMFWYRQQPGQSLTLIATANQGSEATYESGFVIDKFPISRPNLTFSTLTVSNMSPEDSSIYLCSVEVRLRVTGGHHNSPLHFGNGTRLTVT.

The rearrangement uses TRBV6-4 and TRBJ1-1; D perhaps matches TRBD1 (6 bases). Germline lookup yields CDR1 MRHNA and CDR2 SNTAGT. The CDR3 has 15 amino acids. V gave up 3 bases and J gave up 5 bases, with 16 bases separating them. The CDR3 DNA reads as TGTGCCAGCAGTGAAAATTCGGGGGGCTATACTGAAGCTTTCTTT. This codes for CASSENSGGYTEAFF.

The J gene is TRBJ2-7, the V gene TRBV7-2; 9 bases map to TRBD1. Trimming removed 5 bases from V and 1 base from J; junction bases left unmatched: 9. CDR1 is SGHTA, CDR2 FQGNSA, per germline. This CDR3 comprises 16 residues. The CDR3 loop is CASSAREGTGSYEQYF. The CDR3 DNA sequence: TGTGCCAGCAGCGCCAGGGAGGGGACAGGGTCCTACGAGCAGTACTTC.

The V and J genes are TRBV28 and TRBJ2-1; possibly TRBD2 for D (5 bases). In germline, CDR1 is MDHEN, CDR2 SYDVKM. CDR3 size: 11 residues. Trimming left V 2 bases short and J 11 bases short, with 7 bases between. CDR3 loop: CASSLRGKQFF. The CDR3 DNA reads as TGTGCCAGCAGTTTACGGGGAAAGCAGTTCTTC. Full variable domain (rest looked up from reference TRBV28 and TRBJ2-1): DVKVTQSSRYLVKRTGEKVFLECVQDMDHENMFWYRQDPGLGLRLIYFSYDVKMKEKGDIPEGYSVSREKKERFSLILESASTNQTSMYLCASSLRGKQFFGPGTRLTVL.

V usage is TRBV11-2 and J usage is TRBJ2-1; 12 bases match TRBD2. Trimming removed 4 bases from V and 9 bases from J; junction bases left unmatched: 10. This CDR3 is built from 16 residues. The V gene's germline CDR1 is SGHAT and CDR2 FQNNGV. The CDR3 spells CASSSTGLAGRGEQFF. The CDR3 coding sequence is TGTGCCAGCAGCTCTACCGGACTAGCGGGAAGAGGTGAGCAGTTCTTC.

The V and J genes are TRBV7-9 and TRBJ2-1, with TRBD2 identical over 10 bases. This CDR3 is built from 15 residues. The V gene's germline CDR1 is SEHNR and CDR2 FQNEAQ (reference sequence). The V gene end was trimmed by 1 base and the J gene end by 5 bases; junction bases not matched to a gene: 2. The CDR3 region is CASSLDLAGDNEQFF. The CDR3 region has the DNA TGTGCCAGCAGCTTAGACCTAGCGGGGGACAATGAGCAGTTCTTC. Complete variable domain (other parts from reference TRBV7-9 and TRBJ2-1): DTGVSQNPRHKITKRGQNVTFRCDPISEHNRLYWYRQTLGQGPEFLTYFQNEAQLEKSRLLSDRFSAERPKGSFSTLEIQRTEQGDSAMYLCASSLDLAGDNEQFFGPGTRLTVL.

The CDR3 nucleotides are TGTGCCAGTTCCGACAGGCTCCCAGGAAACACCATATATTTT. Its protein is CASSDRLPGNTIYF. The rearrangement links TRBV19 to TRBJ1-3, with a possible D match to TRBD1 (6 bases). Trimming left V 8 bases short and J 4 bases short, with 15 bases between. CDR1 is LNHDA and CDR2 is SQIVND in the germline V gene (reference sequence). CDR3 size: 14 residues.

The chain links TRBV4-3 to TRBJ2-1; 8 bases map to TRBD2. Germline CDR1 and CDR2: LGHNA and YSLEER. V shed 1 base and J 4 bases; nucleotides not matched to a gene: 15. The CDR3 is made up of 19 amino acids. The CDR3: CASSQGAGAGGRPYNEQFF. DNA for the CDR3: TGCGCCAGCAGCCAAGGAGCGGGGGCGGGAGGCCGCCCTTACAATGAGCAGTTCTTC.

The V and J genes are TRBV6-1 and TRBJ2-2, with 7 bases matching TRBD1. Germline V CDR1 and CDR2: MNHNS, SASEGT. Losses at the gene ends were 4 bases for V and 4 bases for J; bases not matched to a gene: 9. The CDR3 has 16 amino acids. This chain's CDR3 is CASSVLRGPSTGELFF. The CDR3 DNA reads TGTGCCAGCAGTGTTTTAAGGGGGCCGTCCACCGGGGAGCTGTTTTTT.

A few counts support this clone. The chain recombines TRBV18 with TRBJ2-3; possibly TRBD1 for D (5 bases). The germline V gene encodes CDR1 KGHSH and CDR2 LQKENI. V was cut by 6 bases and J by 3 bases, with 10 bases left in between. CDR3 size: 13 residues. In nucleotides, the CDR3 is TGTGCCAGCTCTAAGGGGTATACAGATACGCAGTATTTT. This encodes CASSKGYTDTQYF. Supplemented by reference TRBV18 and TRBJ2-3, the full variable domain reads NAGVMQNPRHLVRRRGQEARLRCSPMKGHSHVYWYRQLPEEGLKFMVYLQKENIIDESGMPKERFSAEFPKEGPSILRIQQVVRGDSAAYFCASSKGYTDTQYFGPGTRLTVL.

V gene TRBV7-2 combines with J gene TRBJ2-1, with TRBD2 matching 10 bases. Germline trimming cut 8 bases from V and 6 bases from J; bases unmatched to any gene: 7. Germline V gene sequence: CDR1 SGHTA, CDR2 FQGNSA. The CDR3 loop spans 14 amino acids. The CDR3 DNA sequence: TGTGCCAGCGACAGCGGGAGGGGGGCCAATGAGCAGTTCTTC. As protein: CASDSGRGANEQFF.

The rearrangement uses TRBV6-5 and TRBJ1-5, with D possibly being TRBD1 (5 bases). Trimming removed 4 bases from V and 10 bases from J, with 8 bases in between. CDR3 length: 11 residues. The V gene's germline CDR1 is MNHEY and CDR2 SVGAGI. CDR3 sequence: CASSFTGPQHF. As DNA, the CDR3 is TGTGCCAGCAGTTTTACAGGCCCCCAGCATTTT.

This chain connects TRBV24-1 to TRBJ2-3; 8 nucleotides agree with TRBD2. Germline values: CDR1 KGHDR, CDR2 SFDVKD. The CDR3 has 16 residues. The V segment lost 1 base and the J segment 11 bases; nucleotides outside the gene matches: 13. The CDR3 DNA reads as TGTGCCACCAGTGATTTCCCCGGCCAGCGGGAGAGGAAGCAGTATTTT. Amino acid sequence: CATSDFPGQRERKQYF.

This chain uses TRBV29-1 with TRBJ1-2; 9 bases are a match to TRBD1. Germline CDR1 is SQVTM and CDR2 is ANQGSEA. Unmatched junction bases numbered 7, after V lost 3 bases and J lost 5 bases. This CDR3 is built from 14 residues. The CDR3 region has the DNA TGCAGCGTTGAGGCCCCGGACAGGGGATATGGCTACACCTTC. Residues: CSVEAPDRGYGYTF.